A single sample gave rise to the 25 T cell receptor beta chains below, sequenced in a study of beta chain features in type 1 diabetes. Study outcomes and limitations: For Type 1 diabetes patients, all four CD4+ subsets carried TCRB CDR3s that were moderately but significantly shorter.

Sequencing targeted expressed TCRB transcripts, as all isolated RNA had been reverse transcribed. This table comes from immunoSEQ multiplex PCR, and its TCRdb copy is limited to in-frame clones, with some not included. The sample has fewer than 450,000 clones, around an eighth seen once. Antigen specificity for these receptors is unknown. Sequencing was done on a sample of naive CD4+ T cells from blood. These receptors came from a woman aged 18-35 years with type 1 diabetes.

The chain links TRBV30 to TRBJ2-7; 10 positions match TRBD2. CDR1 is GTSNPN and CDR2 is SVGIG in the germline V gene (reference sequence). Trimming at V came to 2 bases and at J to 4 bases, leaving 11 bases not matched to a gene. The CDR3 extends over 16 amino acids. The CDR3 DNA follows: TGTGCCTGGAGTCCACCGGGACTAGCGATATCGTACGAGCAGTACGTC. Translated, it gives CAWSPPGLAISYEQYV.

The chain links TRBV28 to TRBJ2-1; weak D call: TRBD1 (6 bases). Germline-derived CDR1 and CDR2 are MDHEN and SYDVKM. The germline V and J ends were trimmed by 6 bases and 4 bases, with 19 bases remaining between them. This CDR3 has 16 amino acids. CDR3 bases: TGTGCCAGCAGCACTACAGGGCCACTAAGTTACAATGAGCAGTTCTTC. Translating it yields CASSTTGPLSYNEQFF. The whole variable domain, remainder taken from reference TRBV28 and TRBJ2-1, is DVKVTQSSRYLVKRTGEKVFLECVQDMDHENMFWYRQDPGLGLRLIYFSYDVKMKEKGDIPEGYSVSREKKERFSLILESASTNQTSMYLCASSTTGPLSYNEQFFGPGTRLTVL.

The rearrangement joins TRBV23-1 to TRBJ2-1; TRBD2 aligns across 8 bases. TRBV23-1 is an ORF, and what it does is uncertain. This CDR3 has 16 amino acids. The V segment lost 2 bases and the J segment 1 base; nucleotides outside the gene matches: 4. CDR3 DNA sequence: TGCGCCAGCAGTCAAAGGACTAGCTTATCCTACAATGAGCAGTTCTTC. It codes for CASSQRTSLSYNEQFF.

This clone occurred a few times. The genes are TRBV2 and TRBJ2-7; tentatively, D is TRBD1 (5 bases). V was cut by 4 bases and J by 6 bases, with 13 bases left in between. Germline CDR1 reads SNHLY; CDR2 reads FYNNEI. There are 13 residues in the CDR3. The CDR3 DNA sequence: TGTGCCAGCAGTGTTCAGGGCTCGGGCGAGCAGTACTTC. Translated: CASSVQGSGEQYF.

The V gene is TRBV7-6, the J gene TRBJ2-2, with 8 bases matching TRBD1. The junction had 1 base not matched to a gene; V was cut back by 1 base and J by 3 bases. The length of the CDR3 is 15 residues. Germline V gives CDR1 SGHVS, CDR2 FNYEAQ. CDR3 amino acids: CASSLGTGHTGELFF. The CDR3 DNA follows: TGTGCCAGCAGCTTAGGGACAGGGCACACCGGGGAGCTGTTTTTT.

V usage is TRBV30 and J usage is TRBJ1-1; no firm D call. Looked up from germline, CDR1 is GTSNPN and CDR2 is SVGIG (reference sequence). The CDR3 runs 11 residues. The V end was cut by 4 bases, the J end by 8 bases, with 11 bases between. The CDR3 nucleotides read TGTGCCTGGATGTTCGCGGGGGAAGCTTTCTTT. Amino acids: CAWMFAGEAFF. Full variable domain (missing parts from reference TRBV30 and TRBJ1-1): SQTIHQWPATLVQPVGSPLSLECTVEGTSNPNLYWYRQAAGRGLQLLFYSVGIGQISSEVPQNLSASRPQDRQFILSSKKLLLSDSGFYLCAWMFAGEAFFGQGTRLTVV.

This sequence joins TRBV5-4 and TRBJ2-2, with a possible D match to TRBD1 (6 bases). In germline, CDR1 is SGHNT, CDR2 YYREEE (reference sequence). The CDR3 sequence is 14 residues long. V gave up 3 bases and J gave up 8 bases, with 14 bases separating them. CDR3 in amino acids: CASSSLRGTGELFF. The CDR3 DNA reads as TGTGCCAGCAGCTCACTCAGGGGTACGGGGGAGCTGTTTTTT.

The V call is TRBV9, the J call TRBJ1-1; tentative D call: TRBD1 (5 bases). The CDR3 is 14 amino acids. Germline V gives CDR1 SGDLS, CDR2 YYNGEE. V was shortened by 3 bases and J by 5 bases, with 14 bases between the two germline ends. The CDR3 DNA reads as TGTGCCAGCAGCGGTCGACAGTTTCCGACTGAAGCTTTCTTT. Translating it yields CASSGRQFPTEAFF.

In its sample, this clone was seen a few times. CDR3 protein: CASSAQWAGAGNEQFF. As DNA, the CDR3 is TGTGCCAGCAGCGCCCAGTGGGCGGGAGCTGGGAATGAGCAGTTCTTC. This chain joins TRBV9 and TRBJ2-1, with 7 bases matching TRBD2. Germline V lookup: CDR1 SGDLS, CDR2 YYNGEE. Losses at the gene ends were 3 bases for V and 7 bases for J; bases not matched to a gene: 13. The CDR3 is 16 residues long.

This clone appeared a few times. The gene calls are TRBV5-1 and TRBJ2-5; TRBD2 matches 15 bases. Germline V CDR1 and CDR2: SGHRS, YFSETQ. With 4 bases clipped from V and 5 bases from J, the junction kept 6 bases outside the gene matches. The CDR3 runs to 16 residues. In nucleotides, the CDR3 is TGCGCCAGCAGCGGGGGGACTAGCGGGAGGACCGAGACCCAGTACTTC. It yields the protein CASSGGTSGRTETQYF.

Only a few counts were recorded for this clone. The chain is built from TRBV30 and TRBJ2-5, with 8 bases aligning to TRBD1. The ends lost 0 bases at V and 5 bases at J; junction bases unmatched: 8. Germline-derived CDR1 and CDR2 are GTSNPN and SVGIG (reference sequence). CDR3 length equals 15 residues. The CDR3 sequence is CAWSVGQGGEETQYF. The CDR3 region has the DNA TGTGCCTGGAGTGTCGGACAGGGTGGAGAGGAGACCCAGTACTTC. Looking up the rest from reference TRBV30 and TRBJ2-5 gives the full variable domain: SQTIHQWPATLVQPVGSPLSLECTVEGTSNPNLYWYRQAAGRGLQLLFYSVGIGQISSEVPQNLSASRPQDRQFILSSKKLLLSDSGFYLCAWSVGQGGEETQYFGPGTRLLVL.

The rearrangement uses TRBV6-1 and TRBJ2-1; D remains unclear. V was trimmed by 4 bases and J by 8 bases, leaving 9 bases between them. Looked up from germline, CDR1 is MNHNS and CDR2 is SASEGT. This CDR3 contains 12 residues. The CDR3 region has the DNA TGTGCCAGCAGTGTTCTATCGGATGAGCAGTTCTTC. Amino acid sequence: CASSVLSDEQFF.

The chain joins TRBV28 to TRBJ1-2; TRBD1 might be the D (6 bases). Germline lookup yields CDR1 MDHEN and CDR2 SYDVKM. This CDR3 comprises 13 residues. V was cut by 4 bases and J by 4 bases, with 10 bases left in between. The CDR3 DNA follows: TGTGCCAGCAGTTGGGACACCCTCTATGGCTACACCTTC. This translates into CASSWDTLYGYTF.

This clone has a handful of counts. This chain uses TRBV19 with TRBJ2-5, with TRBD1 as a possible D gene (5 bases). With 9 bases removed from V and 5 bases from J, the gap between germline ends came to 10 bases. CDR3 length: 11 residues. CDR1 and CDR2 (germline): LNHDA, SQIVND (reference sequence). Written as DNA, the CDR3 is TGTGCCAGCCAGGGTTGGGAGACCCAGTACTTC. Its translation is CASQGWETQYF.

Only a few counts were recorded for this clone. This sequence joins TRBV5-1 and TRBJ2-1; no firm D call. CDR3 length: 15 residues. Germline CDR1 reads SGHRS; CDR2 reads YFSETQ. Trimming took off 0 bases at V and 4 bases at J, with 11 bases between the two ends. The CDR3: CASSLVPTLYNEQFF. The CDR3, as DNA: TGCGCCAGCAGCTTGGTGCCCACCCTATACAATGAGCAGTTCTTC.

The V and J genes are TRBV11-2 and TRBJ1-1; D unresolved. The CDR3 is 14 residues long. CDR1 SGHAT and CDR2 FQNNGV come from the germline V gene. V was cut by 2 bases and J by 1 base, with 8 bases left in between. The DNA for the CDR3 is TGTGCCAGCAGCTTAAACTTAGCGAACACTGAAGCTTTCTTT. It is translated as CASSLNLANTEAFF.

This clone has more than one count but fewer than ten. The V gene is TRBV19, the J gene TRBJ2-5; 9 nucleotides match TRBD1. CDR3 length: 14 amino acids. Germline assignment: CDR1 LNHDA and CDR2 SQIVND (reference sequence). V dropped 3 bases and J dropped 5; count of bases not matched to a gene: 4. The CDR3 nucleotides are TGTGCCAGTAGTATGATAGGACAGGGGGAGACCCAGTACTTC. This translates into CASSMIGQGETQYF.

This clone showed up just a few times. J is TRBJ1-2 and V is TRBV29-1; 7 nucleotides align to TRBD1. Germline CDR1 is SQVTM and CDR2 is ANQGSEA. The CDR3 sequence is 13 residues long. The J segment lost 3 bases and the V segment lost 7 bases, leaving 8 bases of the junction unmatched. As DNA, the CDR3 is TGCAGCGCCGGACAGGAGCTAGACTATGGCTACACCTTC. Residues: CSAGQELDYGYTF.

This clone was seen a handful of times. The chain joins TRBV28 to TRBJ2-1, with unresolved D. Trimming took 3 bases from V and 5 from J, leaving 8 bases between them. The germline V gene has CDR1 MDHEN and CDR2 SYDVKM. The CDR3 sequence is 13 residues long. CDR3 nucleotide sequence: TGTGCCAGCAGTTTCGCCCGGGACAATGAGCAGTTCTTC. It encodes CASSFARDNEQFF.

There are a few counts of this clone. The V call is TRBV18, the J call TRBJ1-1; unclear D gene. CDR1 is KGHSH and CDR2 is LQKENI in the germline V gene. This CDR3 is built from 13 residues. Between the trimmed V and J ends, which lost 2 bases and 6 bases, there was a span of 10 bases. DNA of the CDR3: TGTGCCAGCTCACCAATGGAGCTCGCTGAAGCTTTCTTT. Translated, it gives CASSPMELAEAFF. Based on the CDR3 plus reference TRBV18 and TRBJ1-1, the full variable domain is NAGVMQNPRHLVRRRGQEARLRCSPMKGHSHVYWYRQLPEEGLKFMVYLQKENIIDESGMPKERFSAEFPKEGPSILRIQQVVRGDSAAYFCASSPMELAEAFFGQGTRLTVV.

The chain uses TRBV5-1 and TRBJ2-7; 10 bases are a match to TRBD2. The CDR3 length is 18 residues. Per germline, CDR1 SGHRS and CDR2 YFSETQ. V was clipped by 0 bases and J by 2 bases; unmatched bases: 11. CDR3 protein: CASSLGLAGAGWAYEQYF. The CDR3 DNA is TGCGCCAGCAGCTTGGGGCTAGCGGGAGCTGGCTGGGCCTACGAGCAGTACTTC.

This chain connects TRBV2 to TRBJ1-2; tentative D call: TRBD1 (6 bases). The V gene lost 7 bases and the J gene lost 4 bases, with 22 bases spanning the gap. The CDR3 loop spans 16 amino acids. The germline CDR1 and CDR2 sequences are SNHLY and FYNNEI. The CDR3 is CASTVLPPAGAYGYTF. DNA for the CDR3: TGTGCCAGCACCGTACTCCCCCCGGCAGGGGCCTATGGCTACACCTTC. Full variable domain (remainder filled in from reference TRBV2 and TRBJ1-2): EPEVTQTPSHQVTQMGQEVILRCVPISNHLYFYWYRQILGQKVEFLVSFYNNEISEKSEIFDDQFSVERPDGSNFTLKIRSTKLEDSAMYFCASTVLPPAGAYGYTFGSGTRLTVV.

In this sample, this clone turned up a few times. The chain recombines TRBV27 with TRBJ2-1; TRBD1 might be the D (5 bases). Germline lookup yields CDR1 MNHEY and CDR2 SMNVEV (reference sequence). V was cut by 0 bases and J by 9 bases, with 9 bases left in between. The CDR3 is made up of 13 amino acids. The CDR3 region has the DNA TGTGCCAGCAGTTTATCCTCCAGGGTTGAGCAGTTCTTC. This codes for CASSLSSRVEQFF.

This clone turned up a few times. This chain connects TRBV7-9 to TRBJ2-3; TRBD1 matches at 9 bases. V was pared by 3 bases and J by 3 bases, with 1 base of the junction left unmatched. This CDR3 comprises 14 residues. CDR1 SEHNR and CDR2 FQNEAQ come from the germline V gene (reference sequence). CDR3 sequence (DNA): TGTGCCAGCAGCTTCGGACAGGGGACAGATACGCAGTATTTT. Translated: CASSFGQGTDTQYF.

This clone was observed a few times. V is TRBV19 and J is TRBJ2-1, with 13 bases that match TRBD2. The CDR3 extends over 17 amino acids. Germline V lookup: CDR1 LNHDA, CDR2 SQIVND (reference sequence). V lost 1 base and J lost 4; bases outside the gene matches: 4. CDR3 sequence (DNA): TGTGCCAGTAGTATAGGGGGACTAGCGGGACGTTACAATGAGCAGTTCTTC. It encodes CASSIGGLAGRYNEQFF. The full variable domain, in which reference TRBV19 and TRBJ2-1 provide the parts outside the CDR3, is DGGITQSPKYLFRKEGQNVTLSCEQNLNHDAMYWYRQDPGQGLRLIYYSQIVNDFQKGDIAEGYSVSREKKESFPLTVTSAQKNPTAFYLCASSIGGLAGRYNEQFFGPGTRLTVL.